This T cell receptor beta chain was obtained from a study of blood T cell repertoires in COVID-19. Study in general: From T cells, B-cell-depleted T cells, or PBMCs came the material, which was cDNA or gDNA.

Recruited during active infection, patients (from Seattle) were subsequently followed longitudinally. The germline V gene has CDR1 SGHRS and CDR2 YFSETQ. This CDR3 spans 17 amino acids. The V gene end was trimmed by 0 bases and the J gene end by 5 bases; junction bases not matched to a gene: 13. Original methodology: It was from reference gene primer amplification that nucleated cell counts were estimated. The repertoire was sequenced with immunoSEQ multiplex PCR; TCRdb's copy has only in-frame clones and lacks some. The DNA gave D and trimming, while V, J and clone size come from that table. The repertoire holds approximately 250,000 clones, with around 87% as singletons.

Sequenced material: peripheral blood. This chain joins TRBV5-1 and TRBJ2-5; 7 bases align to TRBD2. This clonotype was obtained from an older woman with COVID-19, enrolled during active disease. The CDR3 sequence: CASSLAVLAGDPETQYF. As DNA, the CDR3 is TGCGCCAGCAGCTTGGCCGTACTCGCGGGAGATCCGGAGACCCAGTACTTC. Looking up the rest from reference TRBV5-1 and TRBJ2-5 gives the full variable domain: KAGVTQTPRYLIKTRGQQVTLSCSPISGHRSVSWYQQTPGQGLQFLFEYFSETQRNKGNFPGRFSGRQFSNSRSEMNVSTLELGDSALYLCASSLAVLAGDPETQYFGPGTRLLVL.